This TCR beta chain appears in the sequencing data of a study of T cell repertoires in cytomegalovirus infection. For the study at large: The authors relied on CMV epitopes, both recently identified HLA-C-restricted and well-studied HLA-B-restricted. TCR beta signatures that were public indicated CMV infection and matching HLA type. The study, taken as a whole, reports: Predominance within the ex vivo response was attributable to HLA-C-restricted CMV-specific TCR beta clonotypes. Cumulative frequency (of public TCR beta family members) identified carriers of CMV plus the relevant HLA.

TCRdb ran MiXCR on the reads and lists one entry per CDR3 protein. In the table there are 40,000 to 60,000 distinct CDR3 sequences, about a fifth of which are singletons. About this clonotype: Antigen: not known.

The germline gives CDR1 DFQATT, CDR2 SNEGSKA (reference sequence). The V gene lost 0 bases and the J gene lost 4 bases, with 13 bases spanning the gap. CDR3 length: 15 residues. The chain uses TRBV20-1 and TRBJ2-1; D ambiguous. The material was CD8+ T cells from cultured PBMCs, obtained from culture after CMV antigen stimulation. The sequence came from a human donor in good health (CMV status not recorded). Some clones in this sample may be carry-over from other donors' samples. The CDR3 protein is CSARDPHDLYNEQFF. The CDR3 nucleotides read TGCAGTGCTAGAGATCCCCACGATCTTTACAATGAGCAGTTCTTC.